This T cell receptor (beta chain) was sequenced during a study of cytomegalovirus exposure and HLA in healthy donors. Notes on the study in general: The authors assumed roughly uniform sequencing depth across donors for presence/absence analyses. Researchers counted about 150 TCR beta chains as cytomegalovirus-associated. The authors later found most CMV-associated TCR beta chains appeared HLA-restricted.

About this clone: The antigen remains undetermined.

After removal of 7 bases from V and 4 bases from J, the junction contained 7 bases not matched to a gene. CDR1 and CDR2 (germline): KGHSH, LQKENI. The CDR3 runs 15 residues. The PCR had 60 Vbeta and 13 Jbeta primers. In the original processing: In a later analysis, the count reached some 73 million unique TCR beta chains, with roughly 12 million shared. The repertoire was sequenced with immunoSEQ multiplex PCR; TCRdb's copy has only in-frame clones and lacks some. That table supplies the V and J calls and clone size; D and trimming were determined from the DNA. Of around 150,000 clones listed, 75% to 85% are singletons.

The TCR originated in a male donor in good health and CMV-seropositive. Specimen: PBMCs. The rearrangement uses TRBV18 and TRBJ2-1, with TRBD2 identical over 10 bases. The CDR3 bases are TGTGCCAGCTACCGGCTAGCGGGAGATTACAATGAGCAGTTCTTC. Protein sequence: CASYRLAGDYNEQFF.